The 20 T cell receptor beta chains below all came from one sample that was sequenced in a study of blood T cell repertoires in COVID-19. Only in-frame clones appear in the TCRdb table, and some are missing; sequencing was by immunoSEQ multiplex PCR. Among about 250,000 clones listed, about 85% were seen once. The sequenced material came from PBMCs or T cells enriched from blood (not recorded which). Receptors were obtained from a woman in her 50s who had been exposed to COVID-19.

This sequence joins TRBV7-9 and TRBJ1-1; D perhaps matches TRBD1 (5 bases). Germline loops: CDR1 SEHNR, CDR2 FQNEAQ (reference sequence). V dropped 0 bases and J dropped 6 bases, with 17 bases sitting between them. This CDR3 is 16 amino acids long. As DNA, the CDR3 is TGTGCCAGCAGCTTAGCGCTAAGGGGTGGGCATCCTGAAGCTTTCTTT. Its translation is CASSLALRGGHPEAFF.

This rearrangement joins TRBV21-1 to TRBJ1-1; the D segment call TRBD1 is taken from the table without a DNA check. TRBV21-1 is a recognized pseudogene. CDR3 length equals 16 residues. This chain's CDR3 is CASSKRWKGVCTEAFF. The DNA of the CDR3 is TGTGCCAGCAGCAAAAGGTGGAAAGGGGTGTGCACTGAAGCTTTCTTT.

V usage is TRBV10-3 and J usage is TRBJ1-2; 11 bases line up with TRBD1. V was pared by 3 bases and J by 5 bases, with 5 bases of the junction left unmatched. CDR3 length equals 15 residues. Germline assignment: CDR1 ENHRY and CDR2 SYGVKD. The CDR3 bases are TGTGCCATCAGTGACTGGACAGGGGGCCGTTATGGCTACACCTTC. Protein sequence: CAISDWTGGRYGYTF.

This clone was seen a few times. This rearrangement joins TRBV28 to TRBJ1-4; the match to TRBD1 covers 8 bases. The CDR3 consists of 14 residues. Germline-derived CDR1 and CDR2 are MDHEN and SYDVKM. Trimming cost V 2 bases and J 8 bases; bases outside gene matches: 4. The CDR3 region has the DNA TGTGCCAGCAGTTTACAGGGGGCAGAAGAAAAACTGTTTTTT. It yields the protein CASSLQGAEEKLFF.

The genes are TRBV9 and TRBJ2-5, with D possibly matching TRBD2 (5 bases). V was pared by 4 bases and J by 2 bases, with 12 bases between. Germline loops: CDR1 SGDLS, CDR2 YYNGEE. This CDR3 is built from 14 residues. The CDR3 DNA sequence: TGTGCCAGCAGCATGAGGGCCTCACAAGAGACCCAGTACTTC. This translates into CASSMRASQETQYF.

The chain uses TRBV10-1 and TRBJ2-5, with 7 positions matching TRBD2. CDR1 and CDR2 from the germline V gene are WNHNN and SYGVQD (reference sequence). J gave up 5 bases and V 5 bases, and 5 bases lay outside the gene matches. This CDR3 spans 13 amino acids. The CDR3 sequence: CASSLSGAETQYF. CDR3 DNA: TGCGCCAGCAGTTTAAGCGGGGCGGAGACCCAGTACTTC.

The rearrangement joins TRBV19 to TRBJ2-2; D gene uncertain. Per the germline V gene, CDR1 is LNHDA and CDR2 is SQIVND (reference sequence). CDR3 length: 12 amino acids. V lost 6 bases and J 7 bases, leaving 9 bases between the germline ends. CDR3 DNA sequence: TGTGCCAGTAGGGGCTCGAACGGGGAGCTGTTTTTT. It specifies CASRGSNGELFF.

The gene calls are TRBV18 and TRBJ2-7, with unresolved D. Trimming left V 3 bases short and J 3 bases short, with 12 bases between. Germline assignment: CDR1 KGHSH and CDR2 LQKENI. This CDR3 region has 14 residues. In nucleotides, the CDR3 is TGTGCCAGCTCACCGCGCGCAGACATCTACGAGCAGTACTTC. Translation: CASSPRADIYEQYF.

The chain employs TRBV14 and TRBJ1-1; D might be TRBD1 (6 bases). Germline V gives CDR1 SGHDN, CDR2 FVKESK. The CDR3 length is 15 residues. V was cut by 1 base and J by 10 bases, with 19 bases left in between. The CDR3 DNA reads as TGTGCCAGCAGCCAAGGGTACGCGTCAGGGGCTGGAGCTTTCTTT. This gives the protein CASSQGYASGAGAFF. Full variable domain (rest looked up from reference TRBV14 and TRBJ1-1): EAGVTQFPSHSVIEKGQTVTLRCDPISGHDNLYWYRRVMGKEIKFLLHFVKESKQDESGMPNNRFLAERTGGTYSTLKVQPAELEDSGVYFCASSQGYASGAGAFFGQGTRLTVV.

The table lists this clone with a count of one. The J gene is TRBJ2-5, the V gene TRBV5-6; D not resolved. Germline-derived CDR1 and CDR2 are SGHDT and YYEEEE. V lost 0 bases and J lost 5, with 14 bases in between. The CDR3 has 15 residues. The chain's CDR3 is CASSLVFRPAETQYF. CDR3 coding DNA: TGTGCCAGCAGCTTGGTTTTCCGGCCAGCGGAGACCCAGTACTTC.

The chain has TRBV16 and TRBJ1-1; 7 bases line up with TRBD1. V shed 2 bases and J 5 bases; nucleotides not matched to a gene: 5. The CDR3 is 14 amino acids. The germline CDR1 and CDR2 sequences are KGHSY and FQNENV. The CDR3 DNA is TGTGCCAGCAGCCAACTTAGGGGGCGGACTGAAGCTTTCTTT. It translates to CASSQLRGRTEAFF.

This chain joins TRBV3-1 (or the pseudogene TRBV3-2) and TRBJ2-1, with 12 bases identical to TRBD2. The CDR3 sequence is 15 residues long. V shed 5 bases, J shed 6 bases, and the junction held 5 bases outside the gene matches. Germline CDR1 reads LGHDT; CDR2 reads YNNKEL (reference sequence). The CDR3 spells CASSSPGLAGNEQFF. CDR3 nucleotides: TGTGCCAGCAGCTCACCGGGACTAGCGGGCAATGAGCAGTTCTTC.

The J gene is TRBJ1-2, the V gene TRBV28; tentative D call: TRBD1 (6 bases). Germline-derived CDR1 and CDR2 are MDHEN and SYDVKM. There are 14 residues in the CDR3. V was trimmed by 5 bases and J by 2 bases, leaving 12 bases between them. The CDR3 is CASSTQGPNYGYTF. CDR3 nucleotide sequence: TGTGCCAGCAGTACGCAGGGGCCCAACTATGGCTACACCTTC.

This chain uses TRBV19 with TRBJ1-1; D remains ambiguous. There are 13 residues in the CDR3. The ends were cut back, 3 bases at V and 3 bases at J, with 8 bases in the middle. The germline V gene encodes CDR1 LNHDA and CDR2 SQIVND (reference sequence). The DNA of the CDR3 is TGTGCCAGTAGTATCTCGGGTGACACTGAAGCTTTCTTT. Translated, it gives CASSISGDTEAFF.

CDR3 region: CASRRQGNTGELFF. CDR3 in DNA: TGTGCCAGCAGGAGACAGGGCAACACCGGGGAGCTGTTTTTT. J is TRBJ2-2 and V is TRBV3-1 (or the pseudogene TRBV3-2), with 7 bases aligning to TRBD1. Germline assignment: CDR1 LGHDT and CDR2 YNNKEL (reference sequence). Germline trimming cut 6 bases from V and 2 bases from J; bases unmatched to any gene: 3. The CDR3 extends over 14 amino acids.

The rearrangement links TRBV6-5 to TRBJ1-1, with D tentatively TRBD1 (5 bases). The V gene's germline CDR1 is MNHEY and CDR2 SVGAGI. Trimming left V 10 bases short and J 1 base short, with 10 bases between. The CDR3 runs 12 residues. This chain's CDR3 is CATKQGNTEAFF. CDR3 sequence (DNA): TGTGCCACCAAGCAGGGGAACACTGAAGCTTTCTTT.

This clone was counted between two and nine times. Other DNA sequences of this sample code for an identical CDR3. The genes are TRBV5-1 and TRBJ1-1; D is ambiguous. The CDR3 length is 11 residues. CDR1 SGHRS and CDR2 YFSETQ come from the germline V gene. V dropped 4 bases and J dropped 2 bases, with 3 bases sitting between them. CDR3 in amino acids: CASSLNTEAFF. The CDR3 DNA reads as TGCGCCAGCAGCCTTAACACTGAAGCTTTCTTT. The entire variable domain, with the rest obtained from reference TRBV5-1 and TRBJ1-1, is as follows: KAGVTQTPRYLIKTRGQQVTLSCSPISGHRSVSWYQQTPGQGLQFLFEYFSETQRNKGNFPGRFSGRQFSNSRSEMNVSTLELGDSALYLCASSLNTEAFFGQGTRLTVV.

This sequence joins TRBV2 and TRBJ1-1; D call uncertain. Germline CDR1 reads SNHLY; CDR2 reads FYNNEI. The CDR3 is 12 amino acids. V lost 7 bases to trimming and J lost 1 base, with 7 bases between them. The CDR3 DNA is TGTGCCAGCAAGGAGAGGAACACTGAAGCTTTCTTT. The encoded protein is CASKERNTEAFF. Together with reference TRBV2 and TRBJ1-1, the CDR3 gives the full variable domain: EPEVTQTPSHQVTQMGQEVILRCVPISNHLYFYWYRQILGQKVEFLVSFYNNEISEKSEIFDDQFSVERPDGSNFTLKIRSTKLEDSAMYFCASKERNTEAFFGQGTRLTVV.

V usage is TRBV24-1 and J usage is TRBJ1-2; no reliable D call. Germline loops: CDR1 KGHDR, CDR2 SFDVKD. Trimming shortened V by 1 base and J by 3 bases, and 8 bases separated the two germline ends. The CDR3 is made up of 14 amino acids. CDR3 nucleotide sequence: TGTGCCACCAGTGATTTCAACAGAGACTATGGCTACACCTTC. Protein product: CATSDFNRDYGYTF.

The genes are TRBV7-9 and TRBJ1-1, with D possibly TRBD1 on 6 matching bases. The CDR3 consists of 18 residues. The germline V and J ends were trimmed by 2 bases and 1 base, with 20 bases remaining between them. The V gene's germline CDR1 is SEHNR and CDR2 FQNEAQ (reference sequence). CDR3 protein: CASSLTIRGRGGNTEAFF. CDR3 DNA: TGTGCCAGCAGCTTAACCATCAGAGGTAGAGGGGGGAACACTGAAGCTTTCTTT.